This T cell receptor beta chain is from a study of T cells after yellow fever vaccination. The CDR3 sequence is 16 residues long. The V end was cut by 7 bases, the J end by 0 bases, with 16 bases between. MiXCR, applied by TCRdb to the 5' RACE reads, yields one record per CDR3 protein. This table has over 110,000 distinct CDR3 sequences, about 8% appearing once. General observations from the study: Booster samples showed a return of most primary-vaccination clones (under 98% CD4, about 87% CD8). A secondary response was less intense yet reached its peak sooner, at day 5 versus 15.

This clonotype is a singleton in its sample. Its specificity is not known. This clone may be a read error of a much larger clone one base away. The CDR3 carries no conserved terminal phenylalanine or tryptophan, so it likely arises from a read error. The chain employs TRBV23-1 and TRBJ2-1, with a possible D match to TRBD1 (5 bases). TRBV23-1 is annotated as an ORF whose role is uncertain. This TCR was sampled from a man aged 30 to 39 who received the YFV17D yellow fever vaccine. This sample comprised CD4+ T cells sorted from PBMCs, obtained 5 days after the yellow fever booster vaccination. The CDR3 loop is CASTMGQASSYNEQFL. The CDR3 coding sequence is TGCGCCAGCACCATGGGGCAAGCGAGCTCCTACAATGAGCAGTTCCTC.